One and the same sample provided the 18 T cell receptor beta chains below, sequenced in a study of T cells in Graves' hyperthyroidism and ophthalmopathy. TCR beta CDR3 regions were amplified from RNA transcripts. The TCR CDR3 first-round RT-PCR relied on the HTBI primer set. MiXCR, applied by TCRdb to the multiplex PCR reads, yields one record per CDR3 protein. In the table there are hundreds of thousands of distinct CDR3 sequences, 45% of which are singletons. The sample taken for sequencing was peripheral blood or thyroid tissue (not recorded which). These receptors were taken from an adult man with Graves' disease, either hyperthyroidism or ophthalmopathy (not recorded which).

This chain uses TRBV7-9 with TRBJ2-2; 10 bases match TRBD1. CDR1 is SEHNR and CDR2 is FQNEAQ in the germline V gene (reference sequence). The CDR3 loop spans 16 amino acids. The V gene end was trimmed by 9 bases and the J gene end by 6 bases; junction bases not matched to a gene: 13. For the CDR3, the DNA is TGTGCCAGTATAATGGTTGGACAGGGGGACCCCGGGGAGCTGTTTTTT. Its translation is CASIMVGQGDPGELFF.

This clonotype was seen only once. Germline and junction disagree at one end, which may indicate a read error. The CDR3 region has the DNA TGCGCCAGCAGCCAAGATCGGGGAAGGGCTGGAAACACCATATATTTT. As protein: CASSQDRGRAGNTIYF. V is TRBV7-3 and J is TRBJ1-3, with unresolved D. The CDR3 is 16 residues long. Germline V gene lookup returns CDR1 SGHTA and CDR2 FQGTGA. The whole variable domain, filled in from reference TRBV7-3 and TRBJ1-3, reads GAGVSQTPSNKVTEKGKYVELRCDPISGHTALYWYRQSLGQGPEFLIYFQGTGAADDSGLPNDRFFAVRPEGSVSTLKIQRTERGDSAVYLCASSQDRGRAGNTIYFGEGSWLTVV.

This clonotype came up many times. The J gene is TRBJ1-2, the V gene TRBV29-1; D not certain. From germline, CDR1 is SQVTM and CDR2 ANQGSEA. The CDR3 has 13 amino acids. Trimming took 1 base from V and 3 from J, leaving 9 bases between them. This chain's CDR3 is CSVEAQADYGYTF. The CDR3 region has the DNA TGCAGCGTTGAAGCGCAGGCCGACTATGGCTACACCTTC.

There are many counts of this clonotype. CDR3 amino acids: CASSRRGTDTEAFF. The CDR3 coding sequence is TGCGCGTCATCGAGACGGGGGACAGATACTGAAGCTTTCTTT. The chain has TRBV10-2 and TRBJ1-1, with 7 bases aligning to TRBD1. CDR1 is WSHSY, CDR2 SAAADI, per germline. This CDR3 is 14 amino acids long.

The CDR3 region is CASSLGGRGGQPQHF. Here the CDR3 DNA reads TGTGCCAGCAGCTTAGGAGGGCGCGGGGGTCAGCCCCAGCATTTT. The V and J genes are TRBV7-8 and TRBJ1-5; D is possibly TRBD1 (5 bases). Per the germline V gene, CDR1 is SGHVS and CDR2 is FQNEAQ. There are 15 residues in the CDR3. Trimming took off 1 base at V and 6 bases at J, with 13 bases between the two ends.

J is TRBJ2-5 and V is TRBV7-6; 8 bases align to TRBD1. V shed 5 bases, J shed 5 bases, and the junction held 7 bases outside the gene matches. Germline V gene sequence: CDR1 SGHVS, CDR2 FNYEAQ. This CDR3 is built from 14 residues. CDR3: CASSPLQGAETQYF. CDR3 nucleotides: TGTGCCAGCAGCCCACTCCAGGGGGCGGAGACCCAGTACTTC.

This rearrangement joins TRBV15 to TRBJ2-5; maybe TRBD1 (6 bases). Trimming took 3 bases from V and 5 from J, leaving 7 bases between them. Germline-derived CDR1 and CDR2 are LNHNV and YYDKDF (reference sequence). This CDR3 is 12 amino acids long. CDR3 region: CATSSRGETQYF. For the CDR3, the DNA is TGTGCCACCAGCAGTAGGGGGGAGACCCAGTACTTC. The full variable domain, in which reference TRBV15 and TRBJ2-5 provide the parts outside the CDR3, is DAMVIQNPRYQVTQFGKPVTLSCSQTLNHNVMYWYQQKSSQAPKLLFHYYDKDFNNEADTPDNFQSRRPNTSFCFLDIRSPGLGDTAMYLCATSSRGETQYFGPGTRLLVL.

With respect to this clonotype: This may be a read error, as it is one base from a much larger clone. The V call is TRBV10-3, the J call TRBJ2-5; D perhaps matches TRBD2 (6 bases). The V gene's germline CDR1 is ENHRY and CDR2 SYGVKD. The V end lost 8 bases, the J end lost 7 bases, and 20 bases lay between the germline ends. The CDR3 covers 14 residues. The DNA for the CDR3 is TGTGCCATCTCCTATGACTTCGGCGGGGTGACCCAGTACTTC. Translating gives CAISYDFGGVTQYF.

This clonotype has just a few counts. The V gene is TRBV29-1, the J gene TRBJ1-1, with TRBD1 identical over 7 bases. CDR1 SQVTM and CDR2 ANQGSEA come from the germline V gene. The V segment lost 7 bases and the J segment 4 bases; nucleotides outside the gene matches: 6. This CDR3 region has 12 residues. CDR3 in amino acids: CSGQGQGTEAFF. The DNA for the CDR3 is TGCAGCGGACAGGGCCAGGGCACTGAAGCTTTCTTT.

The gene calls are TRBV14 and TRBJ1-6, with D perhaps TRBD1 (5 bases). V lost 0 bases to trimming and J lost 9 bases, with 15 bases between them. Germline-derived CDR1 and CDR2 are SGHDN and FVKESK. This CDR3 region has 16 residues. CDR3 coding DNA: TGTGCCAGCAGCCAAGATCTTAGGGGTTGGGGTTCACCCCTCCACTTT. Residues: CASSQDLRGWGSPLHF.

The chain uses TRBV20-1 and TRBJ1-5; maybe TRBD1 (6 bases). The CDR3 has 14 amino acids. V gave up 2 bases and J gave up 6 bases, with 14 bases separating them. Germline-derived CDR1 and CDR2 are DFQATT and SNEGSKA (reference sequence). The DNA for the CDR3 is TGCAGTGCTAGACCTAAACAGGGAAGTCAGCCCCAGCATTTT. Translated, it gives CSARPKQGSQPQHF.

The J gene is TRBJ1-6, the V gene TRBV20-1; perhaps TRBD1 as D (5 bases). With 1 base removed from V and 7 bases from J, the gap between germline ends came to 11 bases. The CDR3 has 14 residues. The germline gives CDR1 DFQATT, CDR2 SNEGSKA (reference sequence). The CDR3 DNA reads as TGCAGTGCTAGAGCCCGGGGCGGCAATTCACCCCTCCACTTT. It translates to CSARARGGNSPLHF.

Here the CDR3 DNA reads TGTGCCAGCCGCGGAGCGGGAGTCATCGAGCAGTACTTC. Translation gives CASRGAGVIEQYF. V usage is TRBV7-2 and J usage is TRBJ2-7; TRBD2 matches 8 bases. The CDR3 has 13 residues. Trimming removed 8 bases from V and 6 bases from J; junction bases left unmatched: 9. Germline assignment: CDR1 SGHTA and CDR2 FQGNSA.

This clonotype was counted many times. This sequence joins TRBV7-9 and TRBJ2-5; D is ambiguous. The CDR3 covers 13 residues. Germline V lookup: CDR1 SEHNR, CDR2 FQNEAQ (reference sequence). Deletions cut 5 bases from V and 5 bases from J, with 12 bases between. In DNA, the CDR3 is TGTGCCAGCAGCCTGGATCTCCGCGAGACCCAGTACTTC. It is translated as CASSLDLRETQYF.

This sequence joins TRBV7-4 and TRBJ2-5; D perhaps matches TRBD2 (6 bases). The DNA end is more similar to TRBJ2-7, so the J call may be wrong. This CDR3 region has 14 residues. Germline CDR1 SGHVT, CDR2 SQSDAQ. The CDR3 sequence is CASSVPGGRNEQYF. The CDR3 bases are TGTGCCAGCTCGGTCCCCGGGGGAAGAAACGAGCAGTACTTC.

This chain joins TRBV20-1 and TRBJ1-5; 8 bases line up with TRBD1. The CDR3 loop spans 15 amino acids. The trim removed 3 bases at V and 5 bases at J, leaving 9 bases unmatched. The germline gives CDR1 DFQATT, CDR2 SNEGSKA (reference sequence). The DNA of the CDR3 is TGCAGTGCTAGGCCCGGACAGGGTCGCGATCAGCCCCAGCATTTT. Translation gives CSARPGQGRDQPQHF.

This clonotype was seen more than once but under ten times. The genes are TRBV7-2 and TRBJ2-5; the match to TRBD1 covers 10 bases. Per germline, CDR1 SGHTA and CDR2 FQGNSA. The trim removed 3 bases at V and 5 bases at J, leaving 6 bases unmatched. This CDR3 is 15 amino acids long. In DNA, the CDR3 is TGTGCCAGCAGCTTGGGGACAGGGGACCGGGAGACCCAGTACTTC. It is translated as CASSLGTGDRETQYF.

Of note for this clonotype: This could be a read error, since a much larger clone is one nucleotide away. The chain carries TRBV20-1 and TRBJ1-1, with D perhaps matching TRBD1 (5 bases). The CDR3 is 14 amino acids. Germline-derived CDR1 and CDR2 are DFQATT and SNEGSKA (reference sequence). V was shortened by 6 bases and J by 2 bases, with 16 bases between the two germline ends. CDR3 bases: TGCAGTGCGTACAGCGCGACAGCTAACACTGAAGCTTTCTTT. As protein: CSAYSATANTEAFF.